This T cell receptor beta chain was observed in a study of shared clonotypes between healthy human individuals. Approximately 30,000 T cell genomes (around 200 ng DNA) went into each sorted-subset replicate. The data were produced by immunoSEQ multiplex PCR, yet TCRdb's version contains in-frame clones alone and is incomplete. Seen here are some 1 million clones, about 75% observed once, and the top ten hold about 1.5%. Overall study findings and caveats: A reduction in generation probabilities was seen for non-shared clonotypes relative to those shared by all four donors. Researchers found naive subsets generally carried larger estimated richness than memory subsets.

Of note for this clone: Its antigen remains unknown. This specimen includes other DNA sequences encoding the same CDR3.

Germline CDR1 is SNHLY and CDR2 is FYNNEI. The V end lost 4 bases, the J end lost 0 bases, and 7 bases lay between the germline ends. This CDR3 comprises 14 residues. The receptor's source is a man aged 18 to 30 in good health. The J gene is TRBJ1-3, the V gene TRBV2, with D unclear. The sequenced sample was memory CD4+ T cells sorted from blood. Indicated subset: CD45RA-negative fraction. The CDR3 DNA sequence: TGTGCCAGCAGTGGACCGCTCTCTGGAAACACCATATATTTT. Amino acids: CASSGPLSGNTIYF.